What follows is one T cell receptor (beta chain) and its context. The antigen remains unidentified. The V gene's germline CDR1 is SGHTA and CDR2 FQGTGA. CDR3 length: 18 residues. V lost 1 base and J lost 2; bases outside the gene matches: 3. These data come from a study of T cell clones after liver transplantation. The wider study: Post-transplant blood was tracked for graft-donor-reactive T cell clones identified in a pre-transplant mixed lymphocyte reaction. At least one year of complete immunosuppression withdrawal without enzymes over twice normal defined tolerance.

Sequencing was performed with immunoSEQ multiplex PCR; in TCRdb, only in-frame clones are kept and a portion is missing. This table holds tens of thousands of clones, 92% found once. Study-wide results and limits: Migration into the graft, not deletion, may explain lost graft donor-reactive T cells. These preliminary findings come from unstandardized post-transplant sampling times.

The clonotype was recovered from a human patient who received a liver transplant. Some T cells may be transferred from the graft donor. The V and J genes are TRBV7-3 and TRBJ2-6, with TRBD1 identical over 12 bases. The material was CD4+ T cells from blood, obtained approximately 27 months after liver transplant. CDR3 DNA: TGTGCCAGCAGCTTAAAGGGACAGGGGGCAACTGGGGCCAACGTCCTGACTTTC. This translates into CASSLKGQGATGANVLTF.